Listed here is a single TCR beta chain. What this receptor recognizes is not known. Qualities for individual bases were not recorded, and no much larger clone is one base off. This entry belongs to a study of cytomegalovirus exposure and HLA in healthy donors (dated by TCRdb to about 2017). Turning to the overall study: According to an earlier analysis of a few hundred of the donors, some 180 million T cells yielded 90 million to 130 million unique TCR beta sequences and 276 Gb of sequence data. An early release covering about 600 HLA-typed donors comprised around 300 gigabases of sequencing data and tens of millions of unique TCR sequences. The genetic ancestry cluster associated with self-reported Caucasian donors included 80% to 90% of the 350 to 500 genotyped donors. The aim of the study was to test whether cataloging public T cell receptors could identify signatures of past pathogen exposure. The study used immunosequencing to profile the T cell repertoires of hundreds of subjects and linked those repertoires to cytomegalovirus serostatus. Besides the first cohort of hundreds of subjects, a separate validation cohort made up of 120 different subjects was used. To predict cytomegalovirus infection status, the study combined high-throughput TCR immunosequencing, statistical association of individual TCRs with disease status, and machine learning. A later analysis re-examined previously published TCR beta repertoires from more than 550 donors and added high-resolution HLA genotyping to investigate patterns of TCR occurrence. In the later analysis, no new phenotypic data were used to find candidate immune exposures; instead, reliance was placed on TCR beta sequences and their occurrence across donors. To decide whether each TCR beta V gene segment behaved as functional or pseudogenic, an earlier analysis of fewer than 750 of the donors relied on high-throughput TCR beta sequencing. Donor age, sex, ethnicity and CMV serostatus were compiled alongside the repertoire data. A later genetic analysis took genome-wide SNP genotypes for 398 of the 666 donors and used that subset as a discovery cohort. Every repertoire in the discovery cohort had been generated on one and the same sequencing platform. Class I and class II HLA loci were covered by the typing at four-digit resolution. The number of donors typed differed by locus, with roughly 620-640 for A, B, C, DRB1 and DQB1, 522 for DQA1, approximately 580 for DPA1, and around 430 for DPB1. Because of strong linkage in the cohort, roughly 5 DR-DQ haplotypes were treated as single units for association and clustering. Across roughly 420 genotyped donors of the cohort, an average of approximately 220,000 unique TCR beta nucleotide sequences per donor were sequenced, and roughly a sixth of those sequences were non-productive.

In total, approximately 610 healthy bone marrow donors made up the cohort. At the time of sampling, all cohort members were nominally healthy, though unrecorded immune exposures were likely present. The donor was CMV seronegative and belonged to the group of 380 or so seronegative cohort members. Each donor provided a peripheral blood sample, and peripheral blood mononuclear cells were used for TCR beta sequencing. Genomic DNA was extracted from the blood cell samples with the Qiagen DNeasy Blood Extraction Kit. Trimming costs V 7 bases and J 3 bases, and their ends lie 13 bases apart. Including cysteine and phenylalanine, the CDR3 has 15 amino acids. Only CDR3 DNA remains: 45 bases, in frame from the first base. Via the germline V gene, CDR1 is MDHEN and CDR2 SYDVKM. Receptors were amplified or captured by the immunoSEQ multiplex PCR assay. For the multiplex PCR, a mixture combining 60 forward primers for TCR Vbeta segments and 13 reverse primers for TCR Jbeta segments was used. The CDR3 region of rearranged TCR beta genes was amplified from genomic DNA by a multiplex PCR assay. The Illumina HiSeq System was used to sequence the amplified TCR beta libraries as 87-base-pair reads. Regarding the original processing steps: Across the 500 to 850 repertoires, a later analysis counted some 81 million unique TCR beta chains, around 11 million of which were shared by at least two donors. To remove PCR and sequencing errors, raw reads were error-corrected and collapsed into unique sequences using a nearest-neighbor algorithm that merged closely related sequences. To assign V, D and J gene segments, CDR3 sequences were aligned to IMGT reference sequences. For a sequence to be retained, a match of at least six nucleotides was required to both a V gene segment and a J gene segment. Rearrangements were classified as productive when the CDR3 lacked stop codons and remained in frame with V and J, and all other rearrangements were classified as non-productive. CDR3 was defined according to IMGT convention as the region running from the second conserved V-encoded cysteine to the conserved J-encoded phenylalanine. Sequences without an unambiguous match to a single V gene segment were excluded from the earlier analysis of 587 of the donors. An earlier analysis of 450 to 650 of the donors called V segments functional above 56.7% productive rearrangements and segregating when the between-donor standard deviation exceeded 5%. A statistical classification framework was built for diagnosing cytomegalovirus status from the catalog of TCR beta chain sequences. V and J gene assignment, in a later analysis, came from comparing TCR nucleotide sequences with IMGT/GENE-DB human TR gene sequences. Using the TCRdist pipeline, a later analysis assigned CDR3 sequences along with most-parsimonious VDJ recombination scenarios. In a later analysis, each TCR beta chain was defined by its CDR3 amino acid sequence together with its V-gene family, and reads lacking a unique V-gene family were excluded. A later analysis removed nearly 600 highly shared, low-generation-probability nucleotide sequences to deal with suspected cross-contamination and a sequencing artifact. In a later analysis, a clonal expansion index was calculated for each public chain from normalized within-repertoire ranks of inferred template counts. A later analysis computed generation probabilities with a VDJ recombination model fitted to out-of-frame rearrangements, and checked the results against IGoR. In a later analysis, TCR-TCR, TCR-HLA and TCR-CMV co-occurrence was scored with hypergeometric tests, and a repertoire-size bias correction was applied to TCR pairs. A later analysis estimated false discovery rates by permuting HLA or CMV assignments 20 times. In a later analysis, co-occurring TCRs were grouped with DBSCAN, and TCRdist sequence similarity was added when clustering was performed within HLA-allele-positive subsets. Repertoires with fewer than 30,000 or more than 120,000 public chains were left out of co-occurrence clustering, as were five repertoires with anomalous nucleotide sharing. TCRdb obtained this table from immuneACCESS and retained in-frame rearrangements with V and J assigned. These tables miss some clones; where compared with another copy, unresolved V genes account for less than half of the shortfall, and the remainder is unexplained. V and J calls and clone size come straight from that table; D and trimming were deduced from the DNA. The sample includes about 140,000 clones, with roughly 74% observed a single time. The ten largest clones represent around 3.2% of the sample.

Paper-wide results and their limitations: In a later analysis, HLA-associated TCR beta chains were found to be more clonally expanded and to have lower generation probabilities than equally common non-associated chains. In the study, roughly 160 TCR beta chains were listed as associated with cytomegalovirus. Assigning TCR associations to individual alleles was difficult when HLA alleles, especially DR and DQ, strongly co-occurred. Because counts were too low, 15 to 20 rarely observed V segments, including chromosome 9 orphons, were excluded from the earlier analysis of 587 of the donors. It was suggested by the authors that the approach could potentially be generalized to other disease states and immunological phenotypes. In a later analysis, the rate of TCR association differed among HLA loci, with DRB1 alleles having the most associated TCRs and HLA-C alleles having the fewest. Immune exposure information for the cohort was limited to CMV serostatus. Because HLA typing was unavailable for some donors at each locus, only the typed subset was used in association tests. Linkage disequilibrium might explain the correlated functional status among segregating V segments, but an unknown experimental factor could not be ruled out. V-gene and J-gene trimming of TCR beta chains was associated with a missense DCLRE1C variant in a later genetic analysis, and the association was replicated in an independent cohort. A few of the identified cytomegalovirus-associated TCR beta chains were confirmed in vitro to be specific for cytomegalovirus antigens. Because the 87-base-pair reads could not distinguish some IMGT-functional V segments, including TRBV6-2 and TRBV6-3, those segments were excluded. In an earlier analysis of several hundred of the donors, most TCR beta V segments were observed in productive rearrangements about 87% or about 30% of the time, broadly matching IMGT annotations. The cohort was sequenced for TCR beta chains only, and without alpha or paired-chain data the features that could be detected were limited. Roughly uniform sequencing depth across donors was assumed in presence/absence analyses, although this assumption may not hold. Most CMV-associated TCR beta chains appeared to be HLA-restricted in a later analysis, and the HLA associations seemed to be driven largely by CMV exposure. The sequencing pipeline was judged likely to have produced a cluster of highly shared sequence variants as a technical artifact. According to a later analysis, parvovirus B19, influenza, CMV and Epstein-Barr virus appeared linked to several top co-occurrence clusters. A further reported finding was that TCR beta sequences accurately predicted the HLA-A and HLA-B alleles for most subjects in the first cohort. In a later analysis, over 15,000 TCR beta sequences were associated with specific HLA alleles at a false discovery rate of 0.05. A later genetic analysis reported fewer N-insertions in productive TCRs among donors in an Asian-associated ancestry cluster than the approximately 670-donor mean. The classifier was reported to diagnose cytomegalovirus status with high specificity and sensitivity in both the original and validation cohorts. While some public TCRs were present in many individuals, most TCR sequences turned up only very rarely across donors.

What was sequenced was PBMCs. The TCR was taken from a man in his forties in good health and CMV-seronegative. In this chain, TRBV28 is recombined with TRBJ2-6, with TRBD2 perhaps the D gene, on 5 matching bases. The nucleotides read TGTGCCAGCAACCATCCGGCGGGTGGGGCCAACGTCCTGACTTTC. Its protein reads: CASNHPAGGANVLTF.